This T cell receptor beta chain was captured by sequencing in a study of blood T cell repertoires in COVID-19. Some clones are missing from TCRdb's copy, which holds only in-frame ones; the method was immunoSEQ multiplex PCR. Of 90,000 to 150,000 clones listed, over 75% are singletons. CDR1 SGHRS and CDR2 YFSETQ come from the germline V gene. With 4 bases clipped from V and 3 bases from J, the junction kept 5 bases outside the gene matches. This CDR3 has 15 residues. The V and J genes are TRBV5-1 and TRBJ2-1, with TRBD1 matching 9 bases. The clonotype comes from a middle-aged man with acute or convalescent COVID-19. The sample consisted of peripheral blood. The chain's CDR3 is CASSPRQGDYNEQFF. The CDR3 coding sequence is TGCGCCAGCAGCCCTAGACAGGGGGACTACAATGAGCAGTTCTTC.